This T cell receptor beta chain was observed in a study of cytomegalovirus exposure and HLA in healthy donors. V shed 0 bases and J 8 bases; nucleotides not matched to a gene: 9. The germline V gene encodes CDR1 MNHEY and CDR2 SMNVEV (reference sequence). The CDR3 is made up of 16 amino acids. Data came from immunoSEQ multiplex PCR; TCRdb stores just in-frame clones and leaves some out. Here the sample spans more than 60,000 clones, about 89% being singletons. Sequenced: PBMCs. The sequence derives from a woman under 30 in good health and CMV-seronegative. The gene calls are TRBV27 and TRBJ2-1, with TRBD2 identical over 8 bases. The CDR3 loop reads CASSLSISGSQYEQFF. The DNA for the CDR3 is TGTGCCAGCAGTTTATCGATAAGCGGGAGTCAGTATGAGCAGTTCTTC.